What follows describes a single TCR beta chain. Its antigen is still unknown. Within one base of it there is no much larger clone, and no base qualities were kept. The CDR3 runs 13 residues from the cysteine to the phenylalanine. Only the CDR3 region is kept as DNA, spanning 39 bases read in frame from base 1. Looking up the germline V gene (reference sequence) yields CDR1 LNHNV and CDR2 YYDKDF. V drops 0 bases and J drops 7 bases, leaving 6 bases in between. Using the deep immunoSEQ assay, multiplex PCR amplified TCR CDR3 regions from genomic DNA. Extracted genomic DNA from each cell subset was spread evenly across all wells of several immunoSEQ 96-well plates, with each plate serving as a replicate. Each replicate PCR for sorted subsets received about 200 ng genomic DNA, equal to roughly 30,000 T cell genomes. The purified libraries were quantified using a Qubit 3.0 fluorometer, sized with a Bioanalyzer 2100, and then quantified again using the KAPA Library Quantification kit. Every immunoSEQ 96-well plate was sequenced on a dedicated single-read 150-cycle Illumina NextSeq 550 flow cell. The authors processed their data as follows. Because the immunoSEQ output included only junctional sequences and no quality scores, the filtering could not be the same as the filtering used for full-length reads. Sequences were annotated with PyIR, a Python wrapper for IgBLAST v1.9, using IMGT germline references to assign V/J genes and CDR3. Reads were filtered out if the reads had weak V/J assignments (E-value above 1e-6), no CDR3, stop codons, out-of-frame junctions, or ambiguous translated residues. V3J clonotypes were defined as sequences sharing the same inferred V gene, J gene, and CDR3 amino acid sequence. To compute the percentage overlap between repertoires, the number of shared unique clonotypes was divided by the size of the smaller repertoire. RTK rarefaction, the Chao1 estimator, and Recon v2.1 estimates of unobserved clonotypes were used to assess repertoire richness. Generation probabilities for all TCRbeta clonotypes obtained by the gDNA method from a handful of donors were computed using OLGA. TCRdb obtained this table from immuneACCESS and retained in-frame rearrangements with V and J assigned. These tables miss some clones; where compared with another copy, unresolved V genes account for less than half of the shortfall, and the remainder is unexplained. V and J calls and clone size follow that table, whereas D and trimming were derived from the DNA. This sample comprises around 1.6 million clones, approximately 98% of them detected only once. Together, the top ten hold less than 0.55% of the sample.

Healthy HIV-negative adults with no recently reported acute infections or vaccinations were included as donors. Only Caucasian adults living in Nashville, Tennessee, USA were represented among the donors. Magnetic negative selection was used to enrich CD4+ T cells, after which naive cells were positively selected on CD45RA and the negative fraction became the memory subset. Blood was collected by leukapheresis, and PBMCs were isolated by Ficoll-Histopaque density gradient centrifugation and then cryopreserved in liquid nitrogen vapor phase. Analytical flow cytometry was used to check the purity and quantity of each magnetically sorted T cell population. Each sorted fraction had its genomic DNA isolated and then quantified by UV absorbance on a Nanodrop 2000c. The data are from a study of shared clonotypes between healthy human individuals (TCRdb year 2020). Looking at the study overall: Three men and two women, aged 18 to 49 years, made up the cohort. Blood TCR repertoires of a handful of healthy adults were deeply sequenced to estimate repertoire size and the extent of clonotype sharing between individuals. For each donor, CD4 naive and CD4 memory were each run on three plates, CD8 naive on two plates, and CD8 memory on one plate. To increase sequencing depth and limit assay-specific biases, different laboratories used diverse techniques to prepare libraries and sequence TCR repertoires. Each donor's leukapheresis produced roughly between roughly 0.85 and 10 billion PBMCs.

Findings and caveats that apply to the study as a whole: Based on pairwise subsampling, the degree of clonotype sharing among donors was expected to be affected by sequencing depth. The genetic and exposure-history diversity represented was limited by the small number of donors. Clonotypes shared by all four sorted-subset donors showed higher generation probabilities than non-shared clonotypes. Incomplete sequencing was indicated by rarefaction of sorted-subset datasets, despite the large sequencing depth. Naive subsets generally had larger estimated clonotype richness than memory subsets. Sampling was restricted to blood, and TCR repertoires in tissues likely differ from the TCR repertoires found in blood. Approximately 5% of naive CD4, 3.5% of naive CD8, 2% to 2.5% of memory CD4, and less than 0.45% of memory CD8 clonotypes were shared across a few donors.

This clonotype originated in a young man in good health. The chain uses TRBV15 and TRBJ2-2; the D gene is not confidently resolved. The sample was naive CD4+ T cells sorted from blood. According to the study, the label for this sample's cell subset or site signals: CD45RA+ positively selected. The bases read TGTGCCACCAGCAGAGATAGGGTCGGGGAGCTGTTTTTT. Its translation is CATSRDRVGELFF.